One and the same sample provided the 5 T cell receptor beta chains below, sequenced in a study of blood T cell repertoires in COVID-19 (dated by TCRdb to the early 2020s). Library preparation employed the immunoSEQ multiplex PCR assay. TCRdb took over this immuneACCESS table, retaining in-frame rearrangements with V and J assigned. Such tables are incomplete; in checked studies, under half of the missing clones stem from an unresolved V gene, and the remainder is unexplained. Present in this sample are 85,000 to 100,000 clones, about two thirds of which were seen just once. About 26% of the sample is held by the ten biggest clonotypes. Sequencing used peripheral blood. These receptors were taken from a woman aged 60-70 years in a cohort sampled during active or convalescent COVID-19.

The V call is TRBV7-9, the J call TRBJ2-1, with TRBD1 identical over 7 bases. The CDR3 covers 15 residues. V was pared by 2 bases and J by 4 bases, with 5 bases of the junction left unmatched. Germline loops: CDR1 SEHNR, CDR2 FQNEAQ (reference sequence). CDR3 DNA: TGTGCCAGCAGCTTACCGGGACAGCGTTACAATGAGCAGTTCTTC. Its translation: CASSLPGQRYNEQFF.

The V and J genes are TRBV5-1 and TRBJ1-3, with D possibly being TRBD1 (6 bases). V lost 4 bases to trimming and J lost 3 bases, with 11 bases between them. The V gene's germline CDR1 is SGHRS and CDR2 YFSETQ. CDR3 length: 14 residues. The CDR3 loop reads CASSNKGDGNTIYF. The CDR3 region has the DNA TGCGCCAGCAGCAATAAGGGGGATGGAAACACCATATATTTT.

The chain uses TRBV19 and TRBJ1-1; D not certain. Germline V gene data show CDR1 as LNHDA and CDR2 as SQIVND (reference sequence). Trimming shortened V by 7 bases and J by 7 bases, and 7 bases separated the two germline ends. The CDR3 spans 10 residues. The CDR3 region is CASNGHEAFF. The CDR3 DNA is TGTGCCAGTAATGGCCATGAAGCTTTCTTT.

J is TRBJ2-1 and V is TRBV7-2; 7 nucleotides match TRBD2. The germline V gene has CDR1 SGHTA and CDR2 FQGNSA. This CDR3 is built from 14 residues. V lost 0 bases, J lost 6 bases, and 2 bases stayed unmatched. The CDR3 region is CASSLAGGFNEQFF. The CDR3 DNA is TGTGCCAGCAGCTTAGCGGGGGGGTTCAATGAGCAGTTCTTC.

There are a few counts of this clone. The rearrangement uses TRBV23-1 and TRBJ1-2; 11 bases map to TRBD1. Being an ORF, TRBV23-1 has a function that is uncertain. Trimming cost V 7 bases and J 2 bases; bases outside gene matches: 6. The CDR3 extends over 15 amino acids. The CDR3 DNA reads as TGCGCCAGCACCCAGGACAGGGGGCGCAACTATGGCTACACCTTC. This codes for CASTQDRGRNYGYTF.